Each of the 13 T cell receptor beta chains below was sequenced from the same sample in a study of T cell responses to AZD1222 COVID-19 vaccine. TCRdb keeps only in-frame clones here, not all; method: immunoSEQ multiplex PCR. Here the sample spans some 97,000 clones, 87% being singletons. Sequencing was performed on peripheral blood, taken on day 0 of MenACWY control vaccination. Every receptor here comes from an adult in good health.

The J gene is TRBJ1-1, the V gene TRBV19; D perhaps matches TRBD1 (5 bases). The CDR3 length is 14 residues. The V gene's germline CDR1 is LNHDA and CDR2 SQIVND (reference sequence). V lost 3 bases and J 0 bases, leaving 8 bases between the germline ends. CDR3 sequence: CASSMVGVNTEAFF. DNA for the CDR3: TGTGCCAGTAGTATGGTGGGGGTGAACACTGAAGCTTTCTTT.

The CDR3 reads CASSPRLVTEAFF. The DNA of the CDR3 is TGTGCCAGCAGTCCCCGATTAGTCACTGAAGCTTTCTTT. The J gene is TRBJ1-1, the V gene TRBV6-5; D not resolved. V lost 5 bases, J lost 4 bases, and 11 bases lay in between. The CDR3 is made up of 13 amino acids. Germline-derived CDR1 and CDR2 are MNHEY and SVGAGI.

The rearrangement joins TRBV21-1 to TRBJ2-7. TRBV21-1 is recorded as a pseudogene. The CDR3 contains 18 residues. The CDR3 sequence is CASSKLGDGGYTYYEQYF. The DNA for the CDR3 is TGTGCCAGCAGCAAGTTGGGGGATGGTGGGTATACCTACTACGAGCAGTACTTC.

The chain links TRBV24-1 to TRBJ2-1; 10 bases fit TRBD1. There are 17 residues in the CDR3. Trimming at V came to 0 bases and at J to 5 bases, leaving 6 bases not matched to a gene. CDR1 is KGHDR, CDR2 SFDVKD, per germline. CDR3 loop: CATSDLGGQGTHNEQFF. CDR3 bases: TGTGCCACCAGTGATTTGGGGGGACAGGGGACCCACAATGAGCAGTTCTTC.

Regarding this clone: The same CDR3 also results from other DNA sequences found in this sample. The chain links TRBV3-1 (or the pseudogene TRBV3-2) to TRBJ2-5; no definite D call. There are 12 residues in the CDR3. In germline, CDR1 is LGHDT, CDR2 YNNKEL (reference sequence). V was cut by 1 base and J by 4 bases, with 4 bases left in between. The CDR3 region is CASSQGRETQYF. In DNA, the CDR3 is TGTGCCAGCAGCCAAGGTCGAGAGACCCAGTACTTC.

The rearrangement links TRBV20-1 to TRBJ2-7; D not resolved. V was trimmed by 3 bases and J by 6 bases, leaving 9 bases between them. This CDR3 spans 11 amino acids. Per germline, CDR1 DFQATT and CDR2 SNEGSKA (reference sequence). The chain's CDR3 is CSASESSEQYF. In DNA form, the CDR3 reads TGCAGTGCTAGTGAAAGTAGCGAGCAGTACTTC.

In its sample, this clone was seen once. The V call is TRBV7-2, the J call TRBJ2-3; 9 bases map to TRBD2. The CDR3 spans 15 residues. The V segment lost 4 bases and the J segment 5 bases; nucleotides outside the gene matches: 7. The germline V gene encodes CDR1 SGHTA and CDR2 FQGNSA. CDR3 sequence (DNA): TGTGCCAGCAGCTCACGGACTAGCGCTGGAGATACGCAGTATTTT. Amino acid sequence: CASSSRTSAGDTQYF.

This chain joins TRBV25-1 and TRBJ2-2; 9 bases map to TRBD1. Germline CDR1 is MGHDK and CDR2 is SYGVNS. V lost 3 bases and J lost 3; bases outside the gene matches: 8. The CDR3 sequence is 17 residues long. CDR3 loop: CASSDQTGGVDTGELFF. CDR3 nucleotides: TGTGCCAGCAGTGACCAGACAGGGGGGGTGGACACCGGGGAGCTGTTTTTT.

V usage is TRBV4-3 and J usage is TRBJ2-7, with D possibly called TRBD1 or TRBD2 (5 bases each). Per germline, CDR1 LGHNA and CDR2 YSLEER. The V end lost 3 bases, the J end lost 3 bases, and 9 bases lay between the germline ends. The CDR3 has 13 residues. The CDR3 nucleotides are TGCGCCAGCAGCCAGGGGACGGGCTACGAGCAGTACTTC. As protein: CASSQGTGYEQYF.

The CDR3 sequence: CAIARSTGNTIYF. CDR3 bases: TGTGCCATCGCTCGTTCGACAGGAAACACCATATATTTT. The J gene is TRBJ1-3, the V gene TRBV28, with D unclear. The germline CDR1 and CDR2 sequences are MDHEN and SYDVKM. The CDR3 covers 13 residues. V gave up 10 bases and J gave up 4 bases, with 14 bases separating them.

The chain carries TRBV7-3 and TRBJ2-6; D perhaps matches TRBD1 (7 bases). There are 15 residues in the CDR3. The germline V and J ends were trimmed by 5 bases and 0 bases, with 8 bases remaining between them. Germline V gene lookup returns CDR1 SGHTA and CDR2 FQGTGA. DNA for the CDR3: TGTGCCAGCAGCCAGGGGGGCTCTGGGGCCAACGTCCTGACTTTC. Encoded protein: CASSQGGSGANVLTF.

The gene calls are TRBV6-2 or TRBV6-3 and TRBJ2-5; D is ambiguous. The germline CDR1 and CDR2 sequences are MNHEY and SVGEGT. This CDR3 contains 14 residues. Trimming pared 0 bases from V and 7 bases from J, leaving 12 bases between. The CDR3 sequence is CASSYSNLRGTQYF. The CDR3 nucleotides read TGTGCCAGCAGTTACTCCAACCTGAGAGGGACCCAGTACTTC.

The chain couples TRBV29-1 to TRBJ1-4; 7 nucleotides align to TRBD1. There are 11 residues in the CDR3. With V trimmed by 7 bases and J by 8 bases, 4 bases remained unmatched. The germline V gene encodes CDR1 SQVTM and CDR2 ANQGSEA. This CDR3 is CSGGDREKLFF. Here the CDR3 DNA reads TGCAGCGGAGGGGACAGAGAAAAACTGTTTTTT.